This is a list of T cell receptor beta chains from one sample in a study of beta chain features in type 1 diabetes. Measured with immunoSEQ multiplex PCR; TCRdb has only the in-frame clones, and not every one. The sample shows about 700,000 clones, around an eighth of them seen only once. What was sequenced was naive CD4+ T cells from blood. These receptors originate from a man younger than 35 with type 1 diabetes. Each CDR3 is given without its conserved first and last residue. The D gene is left open where the match is weak. Only some rows state a clone size, as once, few, many or a class for expanded clones.

size	J	length	D	V	CDR3
few	TRBJ1-5	15	-	TRBV23-1	ASSRRGAGRSNQPQH
-	TRBJ2-1	13	-	TRBV9	ASSVASAGGNEQF
few	TRBJ1-2	10	-	TRBV19	ANCTGEGGYT
few	TRBJ2-1	13	TRBD2	TRBV11-2	ASSLVGGGYNEQF
few	TRBJ1-2	12	-	TRBV14	ASSQATVNYGYT
few	TRBJ2-3	16	TRBD2	TRBV4-1	ASSQGTSGDTSTDTQY
few	TRBJ2-2	11	-	TRBV30	ASPRGTTGELF
-	TRBJ2-2	13	TRBD1	TRBV7-9	ASSSRTGVTGELF
few	TRBJ2-7	11	-	TRBV28	ASSLPSSYEQY
-	TRBJ2-3	14	-	TRBV25-1	ASSEVTGIGTDTQY
few	TRBJ2-1	13	-	TRBV5-1	ASSLGGTAGNEQF
few	TRBJ2-7	13	-	TRBV4-1	ASSQGDVSSYEQY
-	TRBJ2-7	10	TRBD2	TRBV5-1	ASSGGPNEQY
-	TRBJ1-6	12	-	TRBV19	ASSMGIAPSPLH
few	TRBJ2-3	10	-	TRBV11-3	ASSARTDTQY
-	TRBJ2-1	15	-	TRBV4-1	ASSQVVRGPLYNEQF
few	TRBJ2-4	12	TRBD1	TRBV10-1	ASSDGTGRNIQY
-	TRBJ2-7	12	-	TRBV10-2	ASSESPGSYEQY
-	TRBJ2-1	12	-	TRBV7-2	ASSSPPVYNEQF
-	TRBJ1-6	13	-	TRBV30	AWSIGGRVNSPLH
few	TRBJ1-2	11	-	TRBV4-1	ASSQDAPNGYT
-	TRBJ1-2	9	-	TRBV7-9	ASSARDGYT
-	TRBJ2-1	12	-	TRBV6-5	ASSQTPGASEQF
once	TRBJ2-6	16	TRBD1	TRBV6-1	ASSDLGQFFSGANVLT
-	TRBJ2-1	15	-	TRBV28	ASSPTPSTETDNEQF
-	TRBJ1-2	11	-	TRBV28	ASSLGTNYGYT
-	TRBJ2-7	12	TRBD1	TRBV5-1	ASSLEGQDSEQY
-	TRBJ1-4	14	TRBD1	TRBV25-1	ASSPPVGQGVEKLF
few	TRBJ2-1	14	TRBD1	TRBV5-1	ASSYSGTGPDNEQF
few	TRBJ2-5	12	TRBD1	TRBV2	ASSGQGAWETQY
-	TRBJ2-5	13	TRBD1	TRBV6-5	ASSLQGTDSSTQY
few	TRBJ2-7	10	-	TRBV6-1	ASSGLLSQQY
few	TRBJ2-1	13	TRBD2	TRBV19	ASTSGGSSYNEQF
-	TRBJ1-4	15	TRBD1	TRBV15	ATSRDNRTGVNEKLF
few	TRBJ2-5	15	TRBD2	TRBV10-1	ASSETPGLAEGETQY
-	TRBJ2-7	12	-	TRBV27	ASSLLPEYYEQY
few	TRBJ2-1	14	-	TRBV14	ASSQDLPVFYNEQF
-	TRBJ2-2	11	-	TRBV7-9	ASSPRGSGELF
-	TRBJ1-2	10	-	TRBV29-1	SVEPGDYGYT
few	TRBJ1-4	15	TRBD1	TRBV7-9	ASSSRQGAATNEKLF
-	TRBJ2-5	10	-	TRBV30	AWAGGFETQY
few	TRBJ1-1	13	-	TRBV18	ASSPQRELNTEAF
-	TRBJ1-4	12	-	TRBV2	ASSDGRYSEKLF
-	TRBJ2-5	13	-	TRBV5-1	ASSLAAGPQETQY
-	TRBJ1-1	13	-	TRBV5-6	ASSLVPTMNTEAF
few	TRBJ1-3	12	-	TRBV14	ASSQLTFGDTIY
-	TRBJ1-1	12	TRBD1	TRBV18	ASSPRTGNTEAF
few	TRBJ2-1	12	TRBD2	TRBV30	AWRARLASGEQF